Shown below are 20 T cell receptor beta chains from a single sample sequenced in a study of T-cell reconstitution after alpha-beta-depleted transplantation in children. Library preparation (for TCRbeta) was performed with unique molecular identifiers. Each CDR3 protein is one row after TCRdb ran MiXCR on the PCR reads. The table records a few hundred thousand distinct CDR3 sequences, approximately 6.9% of them present only once. The source was PBMCs, collected before TCRalphabeta/CD19-depleted stem cell transplant. The receptors stem from a boy aged 2 to 9 with acute lymphoblastic leukemia, due to receive a stem cell transplant.

This clonotype was counted at least ten times. As DNA, the CDR3 is TGTGCCATCAGGGGACCCACAGATACGCAGTATTTT. Translating gives CAIRGPTDTQYF. V gene TRBV10-3 combines with J gene TRBJ2-3, with D perhaps TRBD1 or TRBD2 (5 bases each). The germline gives CDR1 ENHRY, CDR2 SYGVKD. The CDR3 contains 12 residues. Trimming removed 6 bases from V and 2 bases from J, with 6 bases in between.

The chain couples TRBV15 to TRBJ2-4, with 10 nucleotides matching TRBD2. Trimming took 0 bases from V and 1 from J; bases not matched to a gene: 15. The CDR3 totals 21 residues. Germline-derived CDR1 and CDR2 are LNHNV and YYDKDF (reference sequence). The CDR3 DNA follows: TGTGCCACCAGCAGAGATCCGATGAGGGTAGCGGGAGGAGGGGCCAAAAACATTCAGTACTTC. Protein: CATSRDPMRVAGGGAKNIQYF.

This clonotype was seen repeatedly, ten times or more. The chain combines TRBV7-9 with TRBJ2-1; TRBD2 agrees at 11 bases. The CDR3 length is 16 residues. Germline V gene sequence: CDR1 SEHNR, CDR2 FQNEAQ (reference sequence). Losses at the gene ends were 5 bases for V and 4 bases for J; bases not matched to a gene: 7. CDR3 sequence: CASSPVAGGPYNEQFF. The CDR3 DNA follows: TGTGCCAGCAGCCCCGTAGCGGGAGGGCCTTACAATGAGCAGTTCTTC.

This clonotype was recorded many times. V usage is TRBV5-1 and J usage is TRBJ1-5; tentatively, D is TRBD1 (6 bases). V was trimmed by 5 bases and J by 7 bases, leaving 13 bases between them. This CDR3 has 13 amino acids. Germline V lookup: CDR1 SGHRS, CDR2 YFSETQ. CDR3 nucleotide sequence: TGCGCCAGCAGAACAGGGTCCGGACAGCCCCAGCATTTT. It yields the protein CASRTGSGQPQHF.

This clonotype was seen ten or more times. V usage is TRBV2 and J usage is TRBJ2-2; no clear D. Germline V gene data show CDR1 as SNHLY and CDR2 as FYNNEI. The CDR3 is 15 amino acids. The ends were cut back, 5 bases at V and 6 bases at J, with 16 bases in the middle. CDR3 DNA sequence: TGTGCCAGCAGTTTCACCCCCCAACTCCCCGGGGAGCTGTTTTTT. Its protein is CASSFTPQLPGELFF.

This CDR3 is CSARQGFAEAFF. CDR3 DNA: TGCAGTGCTAGGCAGGGTTTTGCTGAAGCTTTCTTT. The chain links TRBV20-1 to TRBJ1-1; D might be TRBD1 (5 bases). The germline V gene encodes CDR1 DFQATT and CDR2 SNEGSKA (reference sequence). The germline V and J ends were trimmed by 3 bases and 6 bases, with 11 bases remaining between them. The CDR3 runs to 12 residues.

This clonotype was picked up a small number of times. The V call is TRBV5-1, the J call TRBJ2-3; 9 bases map to TRBD1. The CDR3 totals 15 residues. The trim removed 4 bases at V and 3 bases at J, leaving 6 bases unmatched. Germline CDR1 is SGHRS and CDR2 is YFSETQ. The chain's CDR3 is CASSLDRGWTDTQYF. DNA for the CDR3: TGCGCCAGCAGCCTTGACAGGGGGTGGACAGATACGCAGTATTTT.

In this sample, this clonotype turned up many times. This sequence joins TRBV10-2 and TRBJ2-5; D is ambiguous. The germline V gene has CDR1 WSHSY and CDR2 SAAADI. The CDR3 extends over 12 amino acids. V was shortened by 5 bases and J by 7 bases, with 11 bases between the two germline ends. The CDR3 DNA is TGCGCCAGCAGTCCCTACGATCTGACCCAGTACTTC. This gives the protein CASSPYDLTQYF.

At least ten counts were recorded for this clonotype. J is TRBJ2-7 and V is TRBV28, with D perhaps matching TRBD1 (6 bases). Germline V CDR1 and CDR2: MDHEN, SYDVKM. This CDR3 has 12 amino acids. V lost 5 bases and J 8 bases, leaving 13 bases between the germline ends. The CDR3 nucleotides read TGTGCCAGCAGTCCCAGACAGGACCAGCAGTACTTC. Translation: CASSPRQDQQYF.

This clonotype occurred many times. This sequence joins TRBV20-1 and TRBJ2-1; 10 nucleotides match TRBD2. This CDR3 has 11 amino acids. Germline lookup yields CDR1 DFQATT and CDR2 SNEGSKA (reference sequence). The DNA of the CDR3 is TGCACCAGCGGGGGGGCCTATGAGCAGTTCTTC. It translates to CTSGGAYEQFF.

In this sample, this clonotype turned up a few times. V and J are TRBV5-1 and TRBJ2-3; D is perhaps TRBD1 (6 bases). The V gene's germline CDR1 is SGHRS and CDR2 YFSETQ. V was trimmed by 4 bases and J by 1 base, leaving 7 bases between them. This CDR3 is built from 13 residues. CDR3 amino acids: CASSGQRTDTQYF. The CDR3 DNA reads as TGCGCCAGCAGCGGACAGCGCACAGATACGCAGTATTTT. The full variable domain, completed using reference TRBV5-1 and TRBJ2-3, is KAGVTQTPRYLIKTRGQQVTLSCSPISGHRSVSWYQQTPGQGLQFLFEYFSETQRNKGNFPGRFSGRQFSNSRSEMNVSTLELGDSALYLCASSGQRTDTQYFGPGTRLTVL.

This clonotype showed up many times. Written as DNA, the CDR3 is TGTGCCAGCAGTTCCCGTGGGCGCCTCCAAGAGACCCAGTACTTC. This codes for CASSSRGRLQETQYF. This chain connects TRBV28 to TRBJ2-5, with no clear D. The CDR3 extends over 15 amino acids. Trimming pared 4 bases from V and 1 base from J, leaving 13 bases between. The germline CDR1 and CDR2 sequences are MDHEN and SYDVKM.

This clonotype was recorded at least ten times. The CDR3 reads CASNAAPETQYF. Here the CDR3 DNA reads TGTGCCAGCAACGCCGCCCCAGAGACCCAGTACTTC. The gene calls are TRBV2 and TRBJ2-5; D is ambiguous. The CDR3 contains 12 residues. Trimming left V 7 bases short and J 4 bases short, with 10 bases between. The germline CDR1 and CDR2 sequences are SNHLY and FYNNEI.

This clonotype was recorded many times. V and J are TRBV6-2 or TRBV6-3 and TRBJ2-1, with D perhaps matching TRBD1 or TRBD2 (5 bases each). The CDR3 has 15 amino acids. CDR1 is MNHEY and CDR2 is SVGEGT in the germline V gene. Trimming left V 2 bases short and J 8 bases short, with 16 bases between. The CDR3: CASSYLRGPSDEQFF. CDR3 in DNA: TGTGCCAGCAGTTACCTAAGGGGACCCAGCGATGAGCAGTTCTTC.

The chain carries TRBV12-3 or TRBV12-4 and TRBJ2-2; tentative D call: TRBD1 (5 bases). V gave up 6 bases and J gave up 5 bases, with 22 bases separating them. CDR3 length equals 17 residues. The CDR3 protein is CASRPSVRTTGTGELFF. In nucleotides, the CDR3 is TGTGCCAGCAGGCCAAGCGTGCGGACAACGGGTACCGGGGAGCTGTTTTTT.

V gene TRBV7-2 combines with J gene TRBJ1-2, with D maybe TRBD1 (5 bases). Germline loops: CDR1 SGHTA, CDR2 FQGNSA. With 4 bases removed from V and 5 bases from J, the gap between germline ends came to 17 bases. This CDR3 contains 15 residues. In DNA form, the CDR3 reads TGTGCCAGCAGCTCGGTAGGAGGGGAACAATATGGCTACACCTTC. Its translation is CASSSVGGEQYGYTF.

This clonotype was recorded many times. V and J are TRBV20-1 and TRBJ2-5; D gene ambiguous. Per the germline V gene, CDR1 is DFQATT and CDR2 is SNEGSKA (reference sequence). Trimming took 0 bases from V and 3 from J, leaving 11 bases between them. The CDR3 consists of 14 residues. CDR3 bases: TGCAGTGCTAGAGACGGTAGGGTGGAAGAGACCCAGTACTTC. Amino acid sequence: CSARDGRVEETQYF.

This clonotype was seen a few times. This chain links TRBV3-1 with TRBJ2-5, with 8 positions matching TRBD2. Per germline, CDR1 LGHDT and CDR2 YNNKEL (reference sequence). The CDR3 has 13 amino acids. V lost 8 bases and J lost 2; bases outside the gene matches: 4. The CDR3 spells CASAPGGQETQYF. CDR3 sequence (DNA): TGTGCCAGCGCGCCGGGGGGGCAAGAGACCCAGTACTTC.

This clonotype was detected ten times or more. The DNA for the CDR3 is TGCAGTGTGGCTAGCGGAAGCACAGATACGCAGTATTTT. Amino acid sequence: CSVASGSTDTQYF. The rearrangement uses TRBV20-1 and TRBJ2-3, with TRBD2 matching over 7 bases. Germline CDR1 DFQATT, CDR2 SNEGSKA (reference sequence). The J segment lost 0 bases and the V segment lost 7 bases, leaving 4 bases of the junction unmatched. The CDR3 loop spans 13 amino acids.

The rearrangement joins TRBV20-1 to TRBJ1-5; TRBD1 matches 10 bases. Germline V gives CDR1 DFQATT, CDR2 SNEGSKA (reference sequence). The J segment lost 0 bases and the V segment lost 5 bases, leaving 10 bases of the junction unmatched. This CDR3 is built from 17 residues. CDR3 region: CSASRDRGGFSNQPQHF. In nucleotides, the CDR3 is TGCAGTGCTTCCCGGGACAGGGGAGGCTTTAGCAATCAGCCCCAGCATTTT.